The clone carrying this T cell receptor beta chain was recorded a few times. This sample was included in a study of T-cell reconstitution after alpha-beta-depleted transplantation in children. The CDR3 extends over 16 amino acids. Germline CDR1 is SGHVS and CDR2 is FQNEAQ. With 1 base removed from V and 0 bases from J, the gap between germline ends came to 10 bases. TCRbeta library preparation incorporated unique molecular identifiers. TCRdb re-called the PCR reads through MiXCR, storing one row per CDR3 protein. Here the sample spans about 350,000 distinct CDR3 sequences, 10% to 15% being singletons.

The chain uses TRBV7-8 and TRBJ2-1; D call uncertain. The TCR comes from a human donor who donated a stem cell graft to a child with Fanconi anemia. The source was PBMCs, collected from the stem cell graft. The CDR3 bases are TGTGCCAGCAGCTTAGTGGTGGGGATCTCCTACAATGAGCAGTTCTTC. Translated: CASSLVVGISYNEQFF.